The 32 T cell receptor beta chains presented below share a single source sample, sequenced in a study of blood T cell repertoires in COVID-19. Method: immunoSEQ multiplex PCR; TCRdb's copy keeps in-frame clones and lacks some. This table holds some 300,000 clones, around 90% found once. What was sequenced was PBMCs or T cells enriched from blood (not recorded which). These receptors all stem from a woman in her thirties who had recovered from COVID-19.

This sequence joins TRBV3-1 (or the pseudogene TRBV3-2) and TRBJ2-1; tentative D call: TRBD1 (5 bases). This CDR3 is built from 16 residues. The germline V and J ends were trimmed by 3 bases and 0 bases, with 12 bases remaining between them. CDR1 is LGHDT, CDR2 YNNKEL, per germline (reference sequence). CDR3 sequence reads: CASSQGPTSSYNEQFF. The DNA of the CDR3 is TGTGCCAGCAGCCAGGGGCCTACGAGCTCCTACAATGAGCAGTTCTTC.

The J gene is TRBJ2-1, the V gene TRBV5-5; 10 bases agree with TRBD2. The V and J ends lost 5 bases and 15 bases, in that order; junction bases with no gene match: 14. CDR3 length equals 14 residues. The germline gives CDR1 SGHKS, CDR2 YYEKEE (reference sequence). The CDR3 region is CASSTGTSVPEVFF. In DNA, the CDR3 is TGTGCCAGCAGTACCGGGACTAGCGTCCCTGAAGTGTTCTTC.

CDR3: CATSAGGDTEAFF. The CDR3 DNA follows: TGTGCCACCAGCGCCGGGGGGGACACTGAAGCTTTCTTT. The chain couples TRBV24-1 to TRBJ1-1, with D possibly being TRBD1 (5 bases). This CDR3 has 13 amino acids. V lost 7 bases to trimming and J lost 3 bases, with 11 bases between them. Germline loops: CDR1 KGHDR, CDR2 SFDVKD.

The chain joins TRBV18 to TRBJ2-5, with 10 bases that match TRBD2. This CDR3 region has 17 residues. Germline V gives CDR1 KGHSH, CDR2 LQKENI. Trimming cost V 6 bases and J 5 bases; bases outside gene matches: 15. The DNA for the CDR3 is TGTGCCAGCTCGCAAGCAAGCGGGGGGGCCCAGAAGGAGACCCAGTACTTC. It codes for CASSQASGGAQKETQYF. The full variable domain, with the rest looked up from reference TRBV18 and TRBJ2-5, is NAGVMQNPRHLVRRRGQEARLRCSPMKGHSHVYWYRQLPEEGLKFMVYLQKENIIDESGMPKERFSAEFPKEGPSILRIQQVVRGDSAAYFCASSQASGGAQKETQYFGPGTRLLVL.

The CDR3, as DNA: TGTGCCAGCAGCCTAAGTATGGGGGACTACTATGGCTACACCTTC. It is translated as CASSLSMGDYYGYTF. The chain links TRBV7-9 to TRBJ1-2; tentative D call: TRBD1 (5 bases). V was clipped by 5 bases and J by 3 bases, with 16 bases between them. The CDR3 loop spans 15 amino acids. The germline V gene encodes CDR1 SEHNR and CDR2 FQNEAQ (reference sequence).

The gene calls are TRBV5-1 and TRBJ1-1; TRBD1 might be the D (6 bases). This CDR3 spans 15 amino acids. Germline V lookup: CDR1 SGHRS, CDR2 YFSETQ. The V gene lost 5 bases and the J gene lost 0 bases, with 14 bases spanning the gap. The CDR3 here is CASRTGTNMNTEAFF. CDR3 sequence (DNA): TGCGCCAGCAGAACCGGGACAAACATGAACACTGAAGCTTTCTTT.

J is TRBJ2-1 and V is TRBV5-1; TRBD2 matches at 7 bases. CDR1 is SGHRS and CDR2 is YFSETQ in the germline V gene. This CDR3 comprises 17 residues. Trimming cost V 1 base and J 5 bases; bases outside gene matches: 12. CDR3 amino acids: CASSLSLAGAFDNEQFF. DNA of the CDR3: TGCGCCAGCAGCTTGTCTTTAGCGGGCGCTTTCGACAATGAGCAGTTCTTC.

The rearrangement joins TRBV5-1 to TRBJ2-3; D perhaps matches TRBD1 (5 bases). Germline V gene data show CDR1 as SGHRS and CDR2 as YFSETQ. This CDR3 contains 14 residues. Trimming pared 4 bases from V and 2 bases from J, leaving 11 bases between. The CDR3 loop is CASSPTQATDTQYF. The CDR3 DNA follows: TGCGCCAGCAGCCCGACACAGGCCACAGATACGCAGTATTTT. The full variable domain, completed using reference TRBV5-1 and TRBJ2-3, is KAGVTQTPRYLIKTRGQQVTLSCSPISGHRSVSWYQQTPGQGLQFLFEYFSETQRNKGNFPGRFSGRQFSNSRSEMNVSTLELGDSALYLCASSPTQATDTQYFGPGTRLTVL.

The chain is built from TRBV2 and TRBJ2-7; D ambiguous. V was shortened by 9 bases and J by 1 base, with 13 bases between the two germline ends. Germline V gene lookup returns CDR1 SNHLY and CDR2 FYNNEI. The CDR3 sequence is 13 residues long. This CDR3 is CASLTQESYEQYF. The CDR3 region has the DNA TGTGCCAGTCTGACTCAAGAATCCTACGAGCAGTACTTC.

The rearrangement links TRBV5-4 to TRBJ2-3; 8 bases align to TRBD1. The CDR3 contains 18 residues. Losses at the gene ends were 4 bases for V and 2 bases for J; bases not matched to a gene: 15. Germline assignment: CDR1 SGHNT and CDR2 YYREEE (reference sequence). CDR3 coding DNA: TGTGCCAGCAGCCCGGTTCTTCCGGGACAGGCCTACACAGATACGCAGTATTTT. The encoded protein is CASSPVLPGQAYTDTQYF.

The CDR3 DNA reads TGTGCCAGCAGTCGGGGGAATACCGGGGAGCTGTTTTTT. Amino acids: CASSRGNTGELFF. The V and J genes are TRBV28 and TRBJ2-2, with a possible D match to TRBD2 (6 bases). Germline loops: CDR1 MDHEN, CDR2 SYDVKM. The CDR3 runs to 13 residues. Between the trimmed V and J ends, which lost 5 bases and 5 bases, there was a span of 9 bases.

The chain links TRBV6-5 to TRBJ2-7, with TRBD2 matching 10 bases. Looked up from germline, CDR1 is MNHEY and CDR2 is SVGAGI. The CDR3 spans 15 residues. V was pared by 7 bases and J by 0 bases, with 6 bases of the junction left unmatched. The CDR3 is CASKGLAKNSYEQYF. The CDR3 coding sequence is TGTGCCAGCAAGGGACTAGCGAAAAACTCCTACGAGCAGTACTTC.

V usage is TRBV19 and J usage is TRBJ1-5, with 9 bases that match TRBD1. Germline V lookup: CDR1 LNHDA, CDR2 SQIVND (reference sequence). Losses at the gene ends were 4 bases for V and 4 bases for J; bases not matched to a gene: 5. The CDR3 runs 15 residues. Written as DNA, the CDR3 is TGTGCCAGTAGTAGAGGGGACAGGGTTAATCAGCCCCAGCATTTT. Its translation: CASSRGDRVNQPQHF.

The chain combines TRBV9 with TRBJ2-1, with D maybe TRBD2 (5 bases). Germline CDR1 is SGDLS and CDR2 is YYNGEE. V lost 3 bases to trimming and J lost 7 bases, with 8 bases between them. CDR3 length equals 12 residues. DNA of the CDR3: TGTGCCAGCAGCGATGAGGGAAATGAGCAGTTCTTC. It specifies CASSDEGNEQFF.

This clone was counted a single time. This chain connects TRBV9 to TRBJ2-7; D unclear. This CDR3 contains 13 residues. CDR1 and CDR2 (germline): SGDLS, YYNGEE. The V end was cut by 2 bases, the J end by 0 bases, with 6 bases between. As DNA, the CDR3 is TGTGCCAGCAGCGTTCAGGCCTCCTACGAGCAGTACTTC. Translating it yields CASSVQASYEQYF.

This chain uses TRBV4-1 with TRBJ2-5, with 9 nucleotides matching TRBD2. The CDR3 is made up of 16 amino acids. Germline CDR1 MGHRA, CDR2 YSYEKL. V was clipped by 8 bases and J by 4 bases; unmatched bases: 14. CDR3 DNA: TGCGCCAGCGCTTCTAGAATTAGAGCGGGAGGAGAGACCCAGTACTTC. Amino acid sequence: CASASRIRAGGETQYF.

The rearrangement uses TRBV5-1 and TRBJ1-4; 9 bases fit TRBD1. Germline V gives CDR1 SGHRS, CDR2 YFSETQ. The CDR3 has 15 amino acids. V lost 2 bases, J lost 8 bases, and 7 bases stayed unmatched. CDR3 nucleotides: TGCGCCAGCAGCTTCGGGGGACAGGGAAGGGAAAAACTGTTTTTT. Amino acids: CASSFGGQGREKLFF.

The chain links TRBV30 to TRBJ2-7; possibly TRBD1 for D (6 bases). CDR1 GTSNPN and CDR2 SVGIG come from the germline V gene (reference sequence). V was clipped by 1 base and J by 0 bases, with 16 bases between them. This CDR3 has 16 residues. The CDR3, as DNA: TGTGCCTGGAGTGGGTTCCGGGACATAGCCTCCTACGAGCAGTACTTC. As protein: CAWSGFRDIASYEQYF.

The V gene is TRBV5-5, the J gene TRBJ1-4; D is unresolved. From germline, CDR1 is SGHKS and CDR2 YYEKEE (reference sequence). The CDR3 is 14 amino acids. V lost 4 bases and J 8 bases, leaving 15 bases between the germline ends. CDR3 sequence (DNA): TGTGCCAGCAGCGATCCCCGGGGTCGGGAAAAACTGTTTTTT. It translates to CASSDPRGREKLFF.

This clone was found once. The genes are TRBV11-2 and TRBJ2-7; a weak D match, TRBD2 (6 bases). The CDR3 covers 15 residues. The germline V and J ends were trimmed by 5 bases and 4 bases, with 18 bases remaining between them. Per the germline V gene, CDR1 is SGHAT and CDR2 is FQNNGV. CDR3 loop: CASSPLVGSGYEQYF. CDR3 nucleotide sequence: TGTGCCAGCAGCCCTTTGGTTGGTAGCGGTTACGAGCAGTACTTC.

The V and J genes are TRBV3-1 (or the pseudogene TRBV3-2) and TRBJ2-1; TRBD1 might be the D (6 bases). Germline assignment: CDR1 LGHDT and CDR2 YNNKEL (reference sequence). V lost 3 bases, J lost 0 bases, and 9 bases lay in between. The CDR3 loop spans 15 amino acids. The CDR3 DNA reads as TGTGCCAGCAGCCACATGGACAGCTCCTACAATGAGCAGTTCTTC. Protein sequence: CASSHMDSSYNEQFF.

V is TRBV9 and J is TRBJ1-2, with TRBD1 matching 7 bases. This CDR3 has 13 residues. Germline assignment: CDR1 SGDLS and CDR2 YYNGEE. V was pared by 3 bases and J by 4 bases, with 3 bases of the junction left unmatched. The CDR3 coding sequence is TGTGCCAGCAGCGGACAGGGAGTCTATGGCTACACCTTC. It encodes CASSGQGVYGYTF.

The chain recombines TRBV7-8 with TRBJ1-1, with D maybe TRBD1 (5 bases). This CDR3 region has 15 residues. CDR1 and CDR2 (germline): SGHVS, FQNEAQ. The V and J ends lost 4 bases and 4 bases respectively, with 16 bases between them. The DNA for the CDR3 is TGTGCCAGCAGCTACGGCCCCGCGGGGCCCACTGAAGCTTTCTTT. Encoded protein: CASSYGPAGPTEAFF.

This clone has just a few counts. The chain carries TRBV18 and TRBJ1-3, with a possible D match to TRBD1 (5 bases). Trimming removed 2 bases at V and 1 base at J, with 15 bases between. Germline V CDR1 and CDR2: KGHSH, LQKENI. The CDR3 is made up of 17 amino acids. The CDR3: CASSPLNQGGSGNTIYF. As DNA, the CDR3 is TGTGCCAGCTCACCATTGAACCAGGGAGGTTCTGGAAACACCATATATTTT.

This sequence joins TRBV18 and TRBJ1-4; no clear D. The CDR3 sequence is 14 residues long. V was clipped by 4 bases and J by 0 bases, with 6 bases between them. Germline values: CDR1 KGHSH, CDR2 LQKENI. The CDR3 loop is CASSLDPTNEKLFF. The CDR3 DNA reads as TGTGCCAGCTCACTAGATCCAACTAATGAAAAACTGTTTTTT.

The CDR3 is CASVLQGGYQPQHF. The CDR3 DNA is TGTGCCAGCGTTTTACAGGGGGGGTATCAGCCCCAGCATTTT. J is TRBJ1-5 and V is TRBV28, with 8 bases that match TRBD1. The CDR3 length is 14 residues. V shed 8 bases and J 5 bases; nucleotides not matched to a gene: 8. CDR1 MDHEN and CDR2 SYDVKM come from the germline V gene.

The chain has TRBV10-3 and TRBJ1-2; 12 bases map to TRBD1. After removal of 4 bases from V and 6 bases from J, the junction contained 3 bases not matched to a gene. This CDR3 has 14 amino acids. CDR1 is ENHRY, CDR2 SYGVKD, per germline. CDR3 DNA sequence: TGTGCCATCAGTGGTGGGACAGGGGGCGATGGCTACACCTTC. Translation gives CAISGGTGGDGYTF.

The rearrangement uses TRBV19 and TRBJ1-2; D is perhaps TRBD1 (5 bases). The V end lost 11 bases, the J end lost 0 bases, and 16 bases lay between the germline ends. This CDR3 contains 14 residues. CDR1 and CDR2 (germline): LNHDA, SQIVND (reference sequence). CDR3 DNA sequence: TGTGCCCTCGAAGGGGTTACGGCTAACTATGGCTACACCTTC. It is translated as CALEGVTANYGYTF.

The CDR3 loop is CASISIDTEAFF. The CDR3 DNA reads as TGTGCCAGCATCTCCATAGACACTGAAGCTTTCTTT. This chain joins TRBV27 and TRBJ1-1; D gene uncertain. V lost 7 bases and J lost 3, with 9 bases in between. This CDR3 spans 12 amino acids. The germline gives CDR1 MNHEY, CDR2 SMNVEV (reference sequence).

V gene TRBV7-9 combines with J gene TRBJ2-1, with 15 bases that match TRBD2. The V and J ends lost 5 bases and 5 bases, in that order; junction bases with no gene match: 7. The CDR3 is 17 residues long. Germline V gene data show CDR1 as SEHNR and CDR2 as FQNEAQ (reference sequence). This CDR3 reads CASSLGGLAGGNNEQFF. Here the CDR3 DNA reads TGTGCCAGCAGCCTAGGCGGACTAGCGGGGGGGAACAATGAGCAGTTCTTC.

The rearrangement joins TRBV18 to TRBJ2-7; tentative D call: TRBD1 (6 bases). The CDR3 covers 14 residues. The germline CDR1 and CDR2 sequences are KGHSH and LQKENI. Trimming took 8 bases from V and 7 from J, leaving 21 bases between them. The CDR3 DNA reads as TGTGCCAGCCATCGAACAGGGTTTTGGAGGGAGCAGTACTTC. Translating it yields CASHRTGFWREQYF.

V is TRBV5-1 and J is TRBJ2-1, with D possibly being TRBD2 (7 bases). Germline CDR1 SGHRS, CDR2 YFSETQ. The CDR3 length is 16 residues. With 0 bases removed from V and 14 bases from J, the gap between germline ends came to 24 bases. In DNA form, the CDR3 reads TGCGCCAGCAGCTTGGTGGGGCGGGACTACATATCAGGGGAGTTCTTC. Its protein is CASSLVGRDYISGEFF.